The entry below describes one T cell receptor (beta chain). Its antigen is unknown. A much larger clone differs by one base, so this may be a read error. The data belong to a study of T cells in Graves' hyperthyroidism and ophthalmopathy. Study-wide results and caveats: Clonotypes that were expanded in thyroid above 0.001 mostly appeared in blood too.

This CDR3 spans 12 amino acids. Clinical symptoms, serum thyroxine, TRAb, thyroid ultrasound and orbital computed tomography informed diagnoses. The TCR beta CDR3 regions underwent amplification using RNA transcripts as the source. TCR CDR3 regions were first amplified by RT-PCR with HTBI primers. Via MiXCR, TCRdb re-called the multiplex PCR reads, giving one row per CDR3 protein. The sample consists of roughly 700,000 distinct CDR3 sequences, roughly 32% of them appearing once. V is TRBV12-3 or TRBV12-4 and J is TRBJ2-2; possibly TRBD2 for D (6 bases). Material for sequencing was blood. This sequence was found in a woman aged 40 to 50 with Graves' hyperthyroidism. The CDR3 reads CASSTRTGGLFF. Here the CDR3 DNA reads TGTGCCAGCTCCACCCGGACCGGGGGGCTGTTTTTT.